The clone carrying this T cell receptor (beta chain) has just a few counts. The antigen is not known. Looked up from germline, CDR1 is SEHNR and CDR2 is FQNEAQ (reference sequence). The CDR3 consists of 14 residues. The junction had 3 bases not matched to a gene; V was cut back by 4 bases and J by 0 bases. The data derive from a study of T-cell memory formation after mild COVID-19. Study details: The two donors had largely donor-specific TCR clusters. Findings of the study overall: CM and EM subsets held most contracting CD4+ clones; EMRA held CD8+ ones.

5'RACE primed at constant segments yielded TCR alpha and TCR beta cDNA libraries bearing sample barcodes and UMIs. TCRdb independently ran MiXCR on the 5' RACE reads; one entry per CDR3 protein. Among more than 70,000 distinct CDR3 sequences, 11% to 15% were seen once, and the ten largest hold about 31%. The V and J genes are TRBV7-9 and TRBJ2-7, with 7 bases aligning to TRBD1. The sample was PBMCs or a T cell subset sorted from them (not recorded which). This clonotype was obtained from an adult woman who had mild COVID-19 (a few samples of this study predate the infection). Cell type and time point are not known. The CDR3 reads CASSSQGDSYEQYF. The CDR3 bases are TGTGCCAGCAGCTCTCAGGGGGACTCCTACGAGCAGTACTTC.